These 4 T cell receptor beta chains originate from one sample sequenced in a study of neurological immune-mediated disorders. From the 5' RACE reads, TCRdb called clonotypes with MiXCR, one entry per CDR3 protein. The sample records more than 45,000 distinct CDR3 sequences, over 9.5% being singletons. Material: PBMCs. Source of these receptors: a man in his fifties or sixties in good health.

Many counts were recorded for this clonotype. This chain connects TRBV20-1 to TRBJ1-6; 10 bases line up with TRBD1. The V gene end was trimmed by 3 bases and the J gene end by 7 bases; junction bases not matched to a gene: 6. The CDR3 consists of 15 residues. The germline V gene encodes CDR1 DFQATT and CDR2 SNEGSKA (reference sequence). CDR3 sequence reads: CSARDRTGGNSPLHF. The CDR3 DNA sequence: TGCAGTGCTAGGGACCGGACAGGGGGAAATTCACCCCTCCACTTT.

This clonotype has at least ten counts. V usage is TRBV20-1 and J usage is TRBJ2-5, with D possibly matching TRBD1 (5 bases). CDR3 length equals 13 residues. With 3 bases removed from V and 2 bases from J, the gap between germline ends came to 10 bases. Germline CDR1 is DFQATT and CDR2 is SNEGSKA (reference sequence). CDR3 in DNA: TGCAGTGCTAGGTCAGGGTCGCAAGAGACCCAGTACTTC. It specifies CSARSGSQETQYF.

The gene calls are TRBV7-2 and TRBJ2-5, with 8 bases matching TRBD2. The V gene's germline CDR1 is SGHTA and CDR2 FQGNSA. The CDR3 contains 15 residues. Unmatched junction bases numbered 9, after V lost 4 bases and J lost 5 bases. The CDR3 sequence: CASSYQRGTSETQYF. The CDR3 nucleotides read TGTGCCAGCAGCTACCAGCGGGGGACGAGTGAGACCCAGTACTTC.

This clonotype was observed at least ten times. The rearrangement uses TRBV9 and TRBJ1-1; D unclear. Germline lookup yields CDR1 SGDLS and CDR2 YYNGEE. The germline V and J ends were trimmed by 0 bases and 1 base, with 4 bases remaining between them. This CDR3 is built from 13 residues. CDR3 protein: CASSVAENTEAFF. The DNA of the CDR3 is TGTGCCAGCAGCGTAGCGGAGAACACTGAAGCTTTCTTT.